This TCR beta chain was sequenced during a study of T cell responses to AZD1222 COVID-19 vaccine. Points from the study as a whole: Nearly half of spike-specific TCRs reportedly target variant regions that are unmutated in the B.1.351 and B.1.1.7 variants.

Some clones are missing from TCRdb's copy, which holds only in-frame ones; the method was immunoSEQ multiplex PCR. Of roughly 150,000 clones listed, about 91% are singletons. Germline loops: CDR1 MNHNS, CDR2 SASEGT. CDR3 length equals 15 residues. With 0 bases removed from V and 5 bases from J, the gap between germline ends came to 10 bases. As regards this clone: Its antigen is undetermined.

Here the sequenced sample was peripheral blood, taken on day 0 of AZD1222 vaccination. The chain is built from TRBV6-1 and TRBJ2-2; the D gene is possibly TRBD2 (6 bases). The receptor was isolated from an adult in good health. CDR3 region: CASSEAISGTGELFF. The CDR3 DNA follows: TGTGCCAGCAGTGAAGCGATCAGCGGGACCGGGGAGCTGTTTTTT.